Listed here are 2 T cell receptor beta chains from one sample, sequenced in a study of preoperative IRX-2 immunotherapy in early breast cancer. Clones were sequenced by immunoSEQ multiplex PCR, and TCRdb holds only the in-frame ones, with some missing. This sample has over 25,000 clones, with more than 80% found just once. Treatment meaning: preoperative locoregional IRX-2 cytokine immunotherapy. The material was lymph node tissue, obtained after IRX-2 immunotherapy. All receptors derive from a human donor with breast cancer.

CDR3 sequence (DNA): TGTGCCGCCCGGCCCAGGACTAGCGGGCAAGAGACCCAGTACTTC. Translating gives CAARPRTSGQETQYF. This sequence joins TRBV6-8 and TRBJ2-5, with 11 bases matching TRBD2. Germline CDR1 MNHGY, CDR2 SAAAGT. CDR3 length: 15 amino acids. V gave up 11 bases and J gave up 2 bases; unmatched junction bases: 10.

This chain joins TRBV5-1 and TRBJ2-1; 13 nucleotides match TRBD2. The CDR3 sequence is 15 residues long. V gave up 6 bases and J gave up 8 bases; unmatched junction bases: 8. Germline CDR1 is SGHRS and CDR2 is YFSETQ. The CDR3 region has the DNA TGCGCCAGCAAAGGTGGGACTAGCGGGGACTATGAGCAGTTCTTC. Protein product: CASKGGTSGDYEQFF. Full variable domain (missing parts from reference TRBV5-1 and TRBJ2-1): KAGVTQTPRYLIKTRGQQVTLSCSPISGHRSVSWYQQTPGQGLQFLFEYFSETQRNKGNFPGRFSGRQFSNSRSEMNVSTLELGDSALYLCASKGGTSGDYEQFFGPGTRLTVL.